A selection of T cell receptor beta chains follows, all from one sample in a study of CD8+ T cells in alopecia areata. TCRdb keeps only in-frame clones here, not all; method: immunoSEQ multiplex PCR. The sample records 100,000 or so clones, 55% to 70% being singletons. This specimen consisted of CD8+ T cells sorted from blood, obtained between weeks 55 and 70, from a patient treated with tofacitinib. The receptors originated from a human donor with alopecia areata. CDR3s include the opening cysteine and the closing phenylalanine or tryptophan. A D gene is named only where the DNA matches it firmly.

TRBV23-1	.	CASSQSGQASPLHF
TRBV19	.	CASSLRYRDNQPQHF
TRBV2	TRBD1	CASSEQGANYGYTF
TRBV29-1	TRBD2	CSAGPTSGGRDTGELFF
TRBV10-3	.	CAISEGNEKLFF
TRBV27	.	CASSLLAGNQETQYF
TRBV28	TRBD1	CASSLGQGNTEAFF
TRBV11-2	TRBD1	CASSSWGQENTEAFF
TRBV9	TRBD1	CASSPGTGDEKLFF
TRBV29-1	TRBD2	CSVGGTSGGSDTSTDTQYF
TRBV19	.	CATQGDTGNQPQHF
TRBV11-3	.	CASSLGAGEYEQYF
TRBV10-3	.	CAIRDVGEETQYF
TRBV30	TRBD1	CAAGQVYEQYF
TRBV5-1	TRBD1	CASSLVGTGPTGELFF
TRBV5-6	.	CASSSALGTEAFF
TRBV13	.	CATQDSSYGYTF
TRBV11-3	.	CASSSGALNEKLFF
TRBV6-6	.	CASSSSEGGQPQHF
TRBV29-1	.	CNAGNTGELFF
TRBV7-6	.	CASSLASGNYEQYF
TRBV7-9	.	CASSQMTGPLYNEQFF